These 28 T cell receptor beta chains were all obtained from the same sample, sequenced in a study of blood T cell repertoires in COVID-19 (dated by TCRdb to the early 2020s). Library preparation employed the immunoSEQ multiplex PCR assay. TCRdb's version of the immuneACCESS table is confined to in-frame rearrangements and falls short of the full clone set. An unresolved V gene accounts for under half of the shortfall where checked; the remainder is of unknown origin. This sample comprises roughly 330,000 clones, around 80% of them detected only once. The top ten hold 1.2% of the sample. The sequenced sample was peripheral blood. The receptors derive from a woman aged 45-65 years with acute or convalescent COVID-19.

Only a few counts were recorded for this clone. The genes are TRBV6-6 and TRBJ2-3, with 8 bases that match TRBD2. J was trimmed by 2 bases and V by 2 bases; bases with no gene match: 3. Germline V gene lookup returns CDR1 MNHNY and CDR2 SVGAGI (reference sequence). This CDR3 spans 15 amino acids. In nucleotides, the CDR3 is TGTGCCAGCAGTTACACGGGGGGGTTCACAGATACGCAGTATTTT. This encodes CASSYTGGFTDTQYF.

The chain combines TRBV27 with TRBJ1-1; perhaps TRBD1 as D (6 bases). CDR1 is MNHEY and CDR2 is SMNVEV in the germline V gene (reference sequence). This CDR3 has 14 amino acids. Trimming removed 3 bases at V and 5 bases at J, with 13 bases between. DNA for the CDR3: TGTGCCAGCAGTTTCCAGGGGCGCCGGACTGAAGCTTTCTTT. Translation: CASSFQGRRTEAFF.

The rearrangement links TRBV9 to TRBJ2-5; 7 bases agree with TRBD1. J lost 3 bases, V lost 4 bases, and 6 bases had no gene match. The CDR3 loop spans 14 amino acids. Germline V gene data show CDR1 as SGDLS and CDR2 as YYNGEE. The CDR3 spells CASSPWTGEETQYF. In DNA form, the CDR3 reads TGTGCCAGCAGCCCGTGGACAGGCGAAGAGACCCAGTACTTC.

The genes are TRBV11-2 and TRBJ2-3, with D maybe TRBD2 (7 bases). CDR3 length: 19 residues. The V and J ends lost 5 bases and 2 bases respectively, with 26 bases between them. Germline V gene sequence: CDR1 SGHAT, CDR2 FQNNGV. This CDR3 reads CASSALLGGGGPNTDTQYF. For the CDR3, the DNA is TGTGCCAGCAGCGCCCTTCTGGGGGGGGGCGGACCCAACACAGATACGCAGTATTTT. The full variable domain, in which reference TRBV11-2 and TRBJ2-3 provide the parts outside the CDR3, is EAGVAQSPRYKIIEKRQSVAFWCNPISGHATLYWYQQILGQGPKLLIQFQNNGVVDDSQLPKDRFSAERLKGVDSTLKIQPAKLEDSAVYLCASSALLGGGGPNTDTQYFGPGTRLTVL.

The chain combines TRBV24-1 with TRBJ2-1; TRBD1 is a possible D gene (6 bases). Germline V CDR1 and CDR2: KGHDR, SFDVKD. Trimming took off 2 bases at V and 10 bases at J, with 11 bases between the two ends. CDR3 size: 13 residues. CDR3 in DNA: TGTGCCACCAGTGATTCGGGACAACGGGAGCAGTTCTTC. This encodes CATSDSGQREQFF.

The chain couples TRBV3-1 (or the pseudogene TRBV3-2) to TRBJ2-5, with D perhaps TRBD1 (6 bases). Deletions cut 2 bases from V and 3 bases from J, with 13 bases between. Germline V gene sequence: CDR1 LGHDT, CDR2 YNNKEL (reference sequence). The CDR3 sequence is 15 residues long. The CDR3 loop is CASSQQHRVKETQYF. CDR3 coding DNA: TGTGCCAGCAGCCAACAGCACAGGGTTAAAGAGACCCAGTACTTC.

The V and J genes are TRBV5-1 and TRBJ2-5; 11 bases align to TRBD2. This CDR3 spans 17 amino acids. Germline V lookup: CDR1 SGHRS, CDR2 YFSETQ. V dropped 0 bases and J dropped 5; count of bases not matched to a gene: 9. The CDR3 DNA reads TGCGCCAGCAGCTTGGATCCGCTAGCGGGGGGTCGGGAGACCCAGTACTTC. Amino acids: CASSLDPLAGGRETQYF. The full variable domain, completed using reference TRBV5-1 and TRBJ2-5, is KAGVTQTPRYLIKTRGQQVTLSCSPISGHRSVSWYQQTPGQGLQFLFEYFSETQRNKGNFPGRFSGRQFSNSRSEMNVSTLELGDSALYLCASSLDPLAGGRETQYFGPGTRLLVL.

The chain combines TRBV9 with TRBJ1-1, with D possibly matching TRBD1 (5 bases). CDR3 length: 16 residues. The germline V gene has CDR1 SGDLS and CDR2 YYNGEE. V was shortened by 3 bases and J by 2 bases, with 17 bases between the two germline ends. CDR3 sequence reads: CASSGTGGGANTEAFF. CDR3 coding DNA: TGTGCCAGCAGCGGGACCGGGGGAGGGGCTAACACTGAAGCTTTCTTT.

J is TRBJ2-3 and V is TRBV6-5; 8 positions match TRBD2. V trimming: 6 bases; J trimming: 6 bases; junction bases outside the gene matches: 5. The germline V gene encodes CDR1 MNHEY and CDR2 SVGAGI. The CDR3 is 13 amino acids. In DNA form, the CDR3 reads TGTGCCAGCAGACCCCCGGGAGGGGATACGCAGTATTTT. Protein product: CASRPPGGDTQYF.

This clone was seen a handful of times. Here the CDR3 DNA reads TGTGCCAGCAGCTTGCGGGCTAGCGGGGACCTGGTGTACTTC. Translation: CASSLRASGDLVYF. The V call is TRBV5-4, the J call TRBJ2-7; TRBD2 agrees at 9 bases. The CDR3 spans 14 residues. V gave up 1 base and J gave up 12 bases; unmatched junction bases: 11. Germline lookup yields CDR1 SGHNT and CDR2 YYREEE (reference sequence).

The chain employs TRBV5-1 and TRBJ2-5; perhaps TRBD2 as D (5 bases). The ends were cut back, 2 bases at V and 5 bases at J, with 16 bases in the middle. This CDR3 spans 15 amino acids. In germline, CDR1 is SGHRS, CDR2 YFSETQ. This CDR3 reads CASSFMAPGEETQYF. CDR3 DNA sequence: TGCGCCAGCAGCTTTATGGCCCCCGGGGAGGAGACCCAGTACTTC.

The J gene is TRBJ2-6, the V gene TRBV6-6, with TRBD2 as a possible D gene (5 bases). Germline V gives CDR1 MNHNY, CDR2 SVGAGI (reference sequence). Trimming took off 6 bases at V and 2 bases at J, with 11 bases between the two ends. The CDR3 is 15 amino acids. CDR3 nucleotide sequence: TGTGCCAGCAGCCCCGCAGCGGCTGGGGCCAACGTCCTGACTTTC. It is translated as CASSPAAAGANVLTF.

This clone was seen only a few times. The chain carries TRBV6-4 and TRBJ1-1; D perhaps matches TRBD1 (5 bases). CDR3 length: 13 amino acids. Germline loops: CDR1 MRHNA, CDR2 SNTAGT. The V and J ends lost 6 bases and 5 bases respectively, with 13 bases between them. The CDR3 reads CASSPFGGTEAFF. The CDR3 DNA reads as TGTGCCAGCAGCCCCTTTGGGGGGACTGAAGCTTTCTTT.

This clone has just a few counts. The chain uses TRBV7-8 and TRBJ1-1, with D hard to call. The CDR3 is made up of 14 amino acids. Germline CDR1 SGHVS, CDR2 FQNEAQ. Trimming shortened V by 5 bases and J by 2 bases, and 12 bases separated the two germline ends. The CDR3 loop is CASSLQTHNTEAFF. Written as DNA, the CDR3 is TGTGCCAGCAGCCTCCAGACTCACAACACTGAAGCTTTCTTT.

This rearrangement joins TRBV28 to TRBJ1-1; 9 positions agree with TRBD1. V lost 3 bases and J lost 4; bases outside the gene matches: 9. The germline V gene has CDR1 MDHEN and CDR2 SYDVKM. The CDR3 length is 16 residues. The CDR3 sequence is CASSLGGTGPSTEAFF. As DNA, the CDR3 is TGTGCCAGCAGTTTGGGCGGGACAGGGCCTTCCACTGAAGCTTTCTTT.

The chain joins TRBV5-1 to TRBJ2-2; 10 nucleotides align to TRBD2. Germline CDR1 is SGHRS and CDR2 is YFSETQ. The junction had 2 bases not matched to a gene; V was cut back by 4 bases and J by 5 bases. The CDR3 totals 14 residues. The CDR3 protein is CASSPAGGTGELFF. The CDR3 DNA sequence: TGCGCCAGCAGCCCAGCGGGGGGGACCGGGGAGCTGTTTTTT.

The chain links TRBV18 to TRBJ1-5; 9 positions match TRBD1. Germline V CDR1 and CDR2: KGHSH, LQKENI. The CDR3 spans 16 residues. After removal of 2 bases from V and 5 bases from J, the junction contained 7 bases not matched to a gene. CDR3 in DNA: TGTGCCAGCTCACCAACGGGGACAGGGTACGATCAGCCCCAGCATTTT. Translated: CASSPTGTGYDQPQHF.

CDR3 nucleotides: TGCAGCGTTGAGGACAGGGCTAATGAAAAACTGTTTTTT. Its translation is CSVEDRANEKLFF. The rearrangement joins TRBV29-1 to TRBJ1-4, with 8 bases identical to TRBD1. Unmatched junction bases numbered 0, after V lost 3 bases and J lost 3 bases. The CDR3 is made up of 13 amino acids. CDR1 and CDR2 (germline): SQVTM, ANQGSEA.

This clone is a singleton in its sample. The rearrangement uses TRBV6-5 and TRBJ2-7; 9 nucleotides match TRBD1. The J segment lost 3 bases and the V segment lost 5 bases, leaving 8 bases of the junction unmatched. In germline, CDR1 is MNHEY, CDR2 SVGAGI. This CDR3 region has 15 residues. CDR3 in DNA: TGTGCCAGCAGTCGGACCCCGGGACAGGGCTACGAGCAGTACGTC. It yields the protein CASSRTPGQGYEQYV.

The rearrangement links TRBV3-1 (or the pseudogene TRBV3-2) to TRBJ2-5; TRBD1 matches at 10 bases. Germline V gene lookup returns CDR1 LGHDT and CDR2 YNNKEL (reference sequence). CDR3 length: 15 amino acids. V lost 6 bases and J lost 4; bases outside the gene matches: 8. The CDR3 sequence is CASRPDRGRRETQYF. The CDR3, as DNA: TGTGCCAGCAGACCAGACAGGGGGCGGCGAGAGACCCAGTACTTC.

This rearrangement joins TRBV9 to TRBJ2-2, with a tentative D call TRBD1 (5 bases). The CDR3 extends over 18 amino acids. Deletions cut 0 bases from V and 0 bases from J, with 15 bases between. From germline, CDR1 is SGDLS and CDR2 YYNGEE. The CDR3 region has the DNA TGTGCCAGCAGCGTAGAGGTCGGCGGCAGGGCGAACACCGGGGAGCTGTTTTTT. It translates to CASSVEVGGRANTGELFF.

The chain couples TRBV3-1 (or the pseudogene TRBV3-2) to TRBJ1-1; perhaps TRBD1 as D (5 bases). The CDR3 contains 14 residues. Germline CDR1 and CDR2: LGHDT and YNNKEL (reference sequence). Trimming shortened V by 4 bases and J by 0 bases, and 9 bases separated the two germline ends. CDR3 amino acids: CASSRGLMNTEAFF. The CDR3 DNA follows: TGTGCCAGCAGCCGGGGACTCATGAACACTGAAGCTTTCTTT.

Only a few counts were recorded for this clone. This chain connects TRBV6-2 or TRBV6-3 to TRBJ2-1; 9 nucleotides match TRBD2. Germline trimming cut 6 bases from V and 5 bases from J; bases unmatched to any gene: 8. The CDR3 contains 15 residues. Germline assignment: CDR1 MNHEY and CDR2 SVGEGT. The chain's CDR3 is CASSFSGGSHNEQFF. The CDR3 DNA reads TGTGCCAGCAGCTTTAGCGGGGGTTCTCACAATGAGCAGTTCTTC.

The chain uses TRBV29-1 and TRBJ2-3, with 8 bases lining up with TRBD2. The germline V gene has CDR1 SQVTM and CDR2 ANQGSEA. This CDR3 is 15 amino acids long. With V trimmed by 7 bases and J by 0 bases, 9 bases remained unmatched. CDR3 nucleotides: TGCAGCGCTCCCGGGACTAGGACTAGCACAGATACGCAGTATTTT. This sequence encodes CSAPGTRTSTDTQYF.

This clone was picked up one time. V gene TRBV19 combines with J gene TRBJ1-2; 8 positions match TRBD1. Germline V lookup: CDR1 LNHDA, CDR2 SQIVND (reference sequence). CDR3 length: 13 residues. The V and J ends lost 3 bases and 8 bases, in that order; junction bases with no gene match: 5. Here the CDR3 DNA reads TGTGCCAGTAGTATGGACAGGGCAAAGGGCTACACCTTC. Translated: CASSMDRAKGYTF.

This rearrangement joins TRBV11-3 to TRBJ2-1; 13 bases map to TRBD2. The CDR3 totals 15 residues. Per germline, CDR1 SGHNT and CDR2 YENEEA. Trimming removed 5 bases from V and 8 bases from J; junction bases left unmatched: 6. The CDR3 DNA follows: TGTGCCAGCAGCCTTAGACTAGCGGGGGGCCATGAGCAGTTCTTC. Residues: CASSLRLAGGHEQFF.

The V call is TRBV28, the J call TRBJ1-1, with 8 nucleotides matching TRBD1. Looked up from germline, CDR1 is MDHEN and CDR2 is SYDVKM. The trim removed 2 bases at V and 12 bases at J, leaving 11 bases unmatched. The CDR3 extends over 14 amino acids. The CDR3 DNA reads TGTGCCAGCAGTTTAGGCGGACAGGGTAGTTGGACTTTCTTT. Residues: CASSLGGQGSWTFF.

This clone was counted a few times. This chain uses TRBV6-4 with TRBJ2-1; maybe TRBD1 (6 bases). This CDR3 region has 14 residues. Per the germline V gene, CDR1 is MRHNA and CDR2 is SNTAGT. Trimming shortened V by 3 bases and J by 7 bases, and 13 bases separated the two germline ends. The CDR3 nucleotides are TGTGCCAGCAGTGAGGGGGACACGGTGAATGAGCAGTTCTTC. Translation: CASSEGDTVNEQFF.